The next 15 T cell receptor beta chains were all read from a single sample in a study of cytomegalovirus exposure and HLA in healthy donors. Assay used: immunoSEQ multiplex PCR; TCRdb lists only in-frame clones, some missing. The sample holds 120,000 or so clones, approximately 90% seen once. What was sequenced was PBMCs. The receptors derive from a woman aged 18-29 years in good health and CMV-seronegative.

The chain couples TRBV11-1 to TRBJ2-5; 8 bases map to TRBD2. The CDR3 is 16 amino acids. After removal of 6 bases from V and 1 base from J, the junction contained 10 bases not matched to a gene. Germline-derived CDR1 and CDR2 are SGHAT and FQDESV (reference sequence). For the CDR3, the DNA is TGTGCCAGCAGTTACTCCGGGCTAGCGGGCCAAGAGACCCAGTACTTC. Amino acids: CASSYSGLAGQETQYF.

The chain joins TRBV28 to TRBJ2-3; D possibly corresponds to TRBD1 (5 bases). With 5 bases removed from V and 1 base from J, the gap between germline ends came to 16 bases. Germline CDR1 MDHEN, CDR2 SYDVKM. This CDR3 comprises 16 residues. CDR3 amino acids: CASSRPRADRTDTQYF. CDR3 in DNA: TGTGCCAGCAGTCGCCCCAGGGCGGACCGCACAGATACGCAGTATTTT. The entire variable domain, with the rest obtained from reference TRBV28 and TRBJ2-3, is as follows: DVKVTQSSRYLVKRTGEKVFLECVQDMDHENMFWYRQDPGLGLRLIYFSYDVKMKEKGDIPEGYSVSREKKERFSLILESASTNQTSMYLCASSRPRADRTDTQYFGPGTRLTVL.

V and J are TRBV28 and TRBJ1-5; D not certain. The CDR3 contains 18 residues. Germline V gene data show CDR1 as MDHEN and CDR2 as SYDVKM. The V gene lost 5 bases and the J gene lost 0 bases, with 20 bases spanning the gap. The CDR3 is CASSIPGVGKPSNQPQHF. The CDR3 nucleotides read TGTGCCAGCAGTATCCCGGGTGTTGGCAAACCTAGCAATCAGCCCCAGCATTTT.

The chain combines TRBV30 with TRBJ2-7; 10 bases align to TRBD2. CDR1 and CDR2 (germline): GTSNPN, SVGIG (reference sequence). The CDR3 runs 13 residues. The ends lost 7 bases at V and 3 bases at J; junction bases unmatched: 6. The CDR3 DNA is TGTGCCTATACGGGACTAGCGAACTACGAGCAGTACTTC. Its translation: CAYTGLANYEQYF. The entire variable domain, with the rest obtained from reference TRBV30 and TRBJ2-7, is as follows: SQTIHQWPATLVQPVGSPLSLECTVEGTSNPNLYWYRQAAGRGLQLLFYSVGIGQISSEVPQNLSASRPQDRQFILSSKKLLLSDSGFYLCAYTGLANYEQYFGPGTRLTVT.

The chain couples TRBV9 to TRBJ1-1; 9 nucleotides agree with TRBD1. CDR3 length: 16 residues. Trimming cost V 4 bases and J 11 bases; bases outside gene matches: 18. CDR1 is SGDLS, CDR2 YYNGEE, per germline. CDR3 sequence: CASSRVVRDRALGAFF. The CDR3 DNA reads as TGTGCCAGCAGCCGAGTCGTCCGGGACAGGGCCCTGGGGGCTTTCTTT.

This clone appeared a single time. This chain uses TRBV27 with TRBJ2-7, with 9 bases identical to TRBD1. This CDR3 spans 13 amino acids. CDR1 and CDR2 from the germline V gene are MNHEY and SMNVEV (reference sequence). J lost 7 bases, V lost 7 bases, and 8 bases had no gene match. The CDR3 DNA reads TGTGCCAGCAAACTAGGGACAGGGAGTGAGCAGTACTTC. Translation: CASKLGTGSEQYF.

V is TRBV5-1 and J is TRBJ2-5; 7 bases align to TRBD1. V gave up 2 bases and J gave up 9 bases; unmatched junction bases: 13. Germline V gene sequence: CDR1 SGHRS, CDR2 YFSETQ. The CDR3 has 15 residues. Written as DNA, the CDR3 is TGCGCCAGCAGCTTAATTGGACAGGAATTTCGGTCCCAGTACTTC. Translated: CASSLIGQEFRSQYF.

The CDR3 spells CASSISVTNQPQHF. For the CDR3, the DNA is TGTGCCAGTAGTATCTCGGTTACCAATCAGCCCCAGCATTTT. This chain uses TRBV19 with TRBJ1-5; no clear D. The CDR3 covers 14 residues. Per germline, CDR1 LNHDA and CDR2 SQIVND (reference sequence). Trimming cost V 3 bases and J 3 bases, with 9 bases left between them. Using reference TRBV19 and TRBJ1-5 for the parts outside the CDR3, the full variable domain is DGGITQSPKYLFRKEGQNVTLSCEQNLNHDAMYWYRQDPGQGLRLIYYSQIVNDFQKGDIAEGYSVSREKKESFPLTVTSAQKNPTAFYLCASSISVTNQPQHFGDGTRLSIL.

The DNA of the CDR3 is TGTGCCAGCTCCCCCCGGGACTACCACAATGAGCAGTTCTTC. As protein: CASSPRDYHNEQFF. The V gene is TRBV18, the J gene TRBJ2-1, with TRBD2 matching over 7 bases. Unmatched junction bases numbered 7, after V lost 6 bases and J lost 5 bases. The CDR3 is 14 amino acids. The germline V gene encodes CDR1 KGHSH and CDR2 LQKENI. The full variable domain, with the rest looked up from reference TRBV18 and TRBJ2-1, is NAGVMQNPRHLVRRRGQEARLRCSPMKGHSHVYWYRQLPEEGLKFMVYLQKENIIDESGMPKERFSAEFPKEGPSILRIQQVVRGDSAAYFCASSPRDYHNEQFFGPGTRLTVL.

The DNA for the CDR3 is TGCACCAGCAGCCAAGACGTGGACGGGAGGGCCCCAAAATCCTACAATGAGCAGTTCTTC. It yields the protein CTSSQDVDGRAPKSYNEQFF. This rearrangement joins TRBV1 to TRBJ2-1; the D call in the table, TRBD2, was not verified against the DNA. TRBV1 is described as a pseudogene. This CDR3 region has 20 residues.

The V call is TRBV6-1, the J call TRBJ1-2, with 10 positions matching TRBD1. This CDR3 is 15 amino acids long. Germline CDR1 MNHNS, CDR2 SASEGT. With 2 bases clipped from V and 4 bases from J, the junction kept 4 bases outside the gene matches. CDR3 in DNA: TGTGCCAGCAGTGAAACCGGGACAGGGGCCTATGGCTACACCTTC. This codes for CASSETGTGAYGYTF.

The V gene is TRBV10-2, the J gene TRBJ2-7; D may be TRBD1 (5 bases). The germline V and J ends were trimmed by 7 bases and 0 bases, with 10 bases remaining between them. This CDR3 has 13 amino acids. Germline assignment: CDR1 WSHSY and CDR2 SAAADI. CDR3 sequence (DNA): TGCGCCAGCAAGGGGCAGGACTCCTACGAGCAGTACTTC. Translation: CASKGQDSYEQYF.

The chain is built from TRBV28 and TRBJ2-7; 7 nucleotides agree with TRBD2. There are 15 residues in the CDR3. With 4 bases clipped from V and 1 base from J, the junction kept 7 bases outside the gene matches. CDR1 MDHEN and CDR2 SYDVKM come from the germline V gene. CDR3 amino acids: CASSSAYGRSYEQYF. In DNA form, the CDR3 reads TGTGCCAGCAGTTCGGCCTACGGGAGGTCCTACGAGCAGTACTTC.

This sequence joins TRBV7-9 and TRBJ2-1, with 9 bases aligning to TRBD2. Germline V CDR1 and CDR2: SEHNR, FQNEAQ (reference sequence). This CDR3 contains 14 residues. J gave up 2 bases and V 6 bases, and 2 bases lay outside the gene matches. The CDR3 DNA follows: TGTGCCAGCAGACCTAGCGGGGCCTACAATGAGCAGTTCTTC. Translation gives CASRPSGAYNEQFF.

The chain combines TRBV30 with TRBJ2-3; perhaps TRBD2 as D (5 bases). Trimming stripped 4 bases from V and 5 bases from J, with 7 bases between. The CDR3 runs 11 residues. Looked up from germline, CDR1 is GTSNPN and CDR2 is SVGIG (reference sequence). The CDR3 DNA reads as TGTGCCTGGAATGAGGGAGATACGCAGTATTTT. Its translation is CAWNEGDTQYF.